Described below is a single T cell receptor (beta chain) sequence and its context. Antigen: not known. The ends were cut back, 5 bases at V and 2 bases at J, with 12 bases in the middle. Germline values: CDR1 SEHNR, CDR2 FQNEAQ (reference sequence). CDR3 size: 14 residues. The method was immunoSEQ multiplex PCR; TCRdb's version includes in-frame clones alone and lacks a portion of them. The sample carries 100,000 to 120,000 clones, roughly 92% recorded once. The data were obtained in a study of T cell responses to AZD1222 COVID-19 vaccine. Whole-study context: Analyses pooled second doses at about 4 or about 12 weeks.

Study-level points and caveats: Reportedly, nearly half the spike-specific TCRs target unmutated variant regions. Vaccination with two AZD1222 doses was followed by a rise in Spike-specific TCR breadth and depth. Repertoires in all cases were sampled only once the peak T cell response had passed.

This TCR was recovered from an adult in good health. V gene TRBV7-9 combines with J gene TRBJ1-1, with D unresolved. Material: peripheral blood, obtained on day 0 of AZD1222 vaccination. Written as DNA, the CDR3 is TGTGCCAGCAGCCCCCCGACGGTAAACACTGAAGCTTTCTTT. Amino acid sequence: CASSPPTVNTEAFF.